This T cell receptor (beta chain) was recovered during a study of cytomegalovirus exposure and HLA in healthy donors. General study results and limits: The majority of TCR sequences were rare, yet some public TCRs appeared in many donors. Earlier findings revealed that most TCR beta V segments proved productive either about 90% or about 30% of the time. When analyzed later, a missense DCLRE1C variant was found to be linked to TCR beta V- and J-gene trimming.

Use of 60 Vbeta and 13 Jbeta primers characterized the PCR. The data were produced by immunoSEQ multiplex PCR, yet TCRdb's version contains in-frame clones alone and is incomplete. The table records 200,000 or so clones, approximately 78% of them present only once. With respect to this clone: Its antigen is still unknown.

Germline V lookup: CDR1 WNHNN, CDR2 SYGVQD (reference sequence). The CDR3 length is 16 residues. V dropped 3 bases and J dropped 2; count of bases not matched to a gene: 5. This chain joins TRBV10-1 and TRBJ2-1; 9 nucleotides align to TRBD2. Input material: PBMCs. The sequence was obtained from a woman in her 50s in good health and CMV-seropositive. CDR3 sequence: CASSDLAGRAYNEQFF. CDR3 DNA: TGCGCCAGCAGTGACCTAGCGGGAAGAGCCTACAATGAGCAGTTCTTC.